One TCR beta chain is described in this entry. Its antigen target is currently unknown. One end of the junction fails to match germline, which may point to a read error. The library was prepared using the immunoSEQ multiplex PCR assay. Entries here come from immuneACCESS through TCRdb and include only in-frame sequences with V and J called. Some clones fail to appear in such tables; in the studies checked, an unresolved V gene covers under half of the shortfall, and the cause of the remainder is unknown. This sample comprises 3,000 to 3,500 clones, 94% of them detected only once. The ten most abundant clones make up approximately 2% of the sample. From a lookup of the germline V gene, CDR1 and CDR2 are MDHEN and SYDVKM. Counted from cysteine to phenylalanine, this CDR3 has 8 amino acids. CDR3 DNA only is kept here, 24 bases in frame from base 1. The source of the sample is a study of tumor T cells in aggressive B-cell lymphoma (dated by TCRdb to the late 2010s).

This sequence was found in an adult with diffuse large B cell lymphoma. The sequenced sample consisted of tumor tissue. The chain is encoded by TRBV28 joined to TRBJ1-5, with the D gene call left open. For the CDR3, the sequence is CASPREVF. At the DNA level, the sequence is TGTGCCAGTCCGAGGGAGGTTTTT.